This TCR beta chain derives from a study of memory CD8 T cells in hepatitis C reinfection. At the level of the study: After reinfection, two primary-infection resolvers became chronically infected. Samples before reinfection came 55 to 20 weeks prior to detection. Study-wide points: Conclusions on public clonotypes and secondary clearance were not definitive with a handful of donors.

A word on this clone: Its target is unknown.

Profiling relied on immunoSEQ multiplex PCR, and the TCRdb table lists in-frame clones only, not all of them. The sample contains approximately 52,000 clones, about 90% of which appear only once. Time point noted: pre-reinfection, 55 to 20 weeks before reinfection detection. Sorted cells were sequenced directly ex vivo without any in vitro expansion. At all three reinfection time points, viable CD3+ CD8+ CD45RO- cells from two donors served as controls. CDR1 and CDR2 from the germline V gene are SGDLS and YYNGEE. J gave up 3 bases and V 3 bases, and 5 bases lay outside the gene matches. The CDR3 runs to 14 residues.

The TCR sequence derives from a man between 18 and 35 years old with hepatitis C virus infection. This chain joins TRBV9 and TRBJ2-5; TRBD1 agrees at 7 bases. The sequenced sample was naive CD8+ T cells sorted from blood. This CDR3 is CASSAGDREETQYF. CDR3 sequence (DNA): TGTGCCAGCAGCGCCGGTGACAGGGAAGAGACCCAGTACTTC.